Each of the 17 T cell receptor beta chains below was sequenced from the same sample in a study of PD-1 blockade in classical Hodgkin lymphoma. Indicated time point: newly diagnosed, previously untreated cHL patient sample. Sequencing used immunoSEQ multiplex PCR; TCRdb keeps in-frame clones, though not all of them. The sample lists 20,000 to 25,000 clones, around 94% seen once, with nearly 5.5% in the top ten. Sequencing was done on a sample of peripheral blood mononuclear cells (PBMCs). The receptors stem from a human donor with classical Hodgkin lymphoma.

The J gene is TRBJ2-1, the V gene TRBV6-1; 12 bases agree with TRBD2. CDR1 and CDR2 (germline): MNHNS, SASEGT. The V segment lost 3 bases and the J segment 5 bases; nucleotides outside the gene matches: 5. The CDR3 is 16 residues long. The CDR3 here is CASSDWTSGAHNEQFF. DNA of the CDR3: TGTGCCAGCAGTGATTGGACTAGCGGGGCTCACAATGAGCAGTTCTTC.

J is TRBJ2-2 and V is TRBV7-6, with D unresolved. V was clipped by 2 bases and J by 6 bases, with 7 bases between them. The CDR3 covers 13 residues. Germline CDR1 is SGHVS and CDR2 is FNYEAQ. The CDR3: CASSLPVPGELFF. CDR3 bases: TGTGCCAGCAGCTTACCCGTGCCCGGGGAGCTGTTTTTT.

This sequence joins TRBV27 and TRBJ2-7, with D tentatively TRBD1 or TRBD2 (5 bases each). Per the germline V gene, CDR1 is MNHEY and CDR2 is SMNVEV (reference sequence). This CDR3 is built from 14 residues. The V and J ends lost 4 bases and 0 bases respectively, with 10 bases between them. The CDR3 loop reads CASSSGLLSYEQYF. CDR3 sequence (DNA): TGTGCCAGCAGTTCGGGGCTTCTCTCCTACGAGCAGTACTTC.

The V call is TRBV5-5, the J call TRBJ1-1; 7 bases fit TRBD1. The germline V gene encodes CDR1 SGHKS and CDR2 YYEKEE (reference sequence). The CDR3 loop spans 16 amino acids. The V segment lost 0 bases and the J segment 1 base; nucleotides outside the gene matches: 6. CDR3 DNA sequence: TGTGCCAGCAGCTTGGGTCGACAGGGAACGAACACTGAAGCTTTCTTT. Translation: CASSLGRQGTNTEAFF.

The chain employs TRBV5-1 and TRBJ2-7, with D maybe TRBD1 (6 bases). The V and J ends lost 3 bases and 2 bases respectively, with 15 bases between them. The germline V gene encodes CDR1 SGHRS and CDR2 YFSETQ. The CDR3 contains 15 residues. The CDR3: CASSSFDRPPYEQYF. DNA for the CDR3: TGCGCCAGCAGCTCATTCGACAGGCCCCCCTACGAGCAGTACTTC.

V and J are TRBV4-3 and TRBJ1-2; 8 nucleotides agree with TRBD1. CDR1 and CDR2 (germline): LGHNA, YSLEER. The V and J ends lost 4 bases and 7 bases, in that order; junction bases with no gene match: 14. This CDR3 has 16 residues. DNA of the CDR3: TGCGCCAGCAGCCCGGAAGTGGGGGATGGGACAGGTGGCTACACCTTC. The encoded protein is CASSPEVGDGTGGYTF.

CDR3 loop: CASPGQGALNEQFF. In nucleotides, the CDR3 is TGTGCCAGCCCAGGACAGGGGGCGCTTAATGAGCAGTTCTTC. The chain recombines TRBV2 with TRBJ2-1; 11 positions match TRBD1. CDR1 and CDR2 from the germline V gene are SNHLY and FYNNEI. The CDR3 totals 14 residues. V shed 8 bases, J shed 7 bases, and the junction held 7 bases outside the gene matches. Complete variable domain (other parts from reference TRBV2 and TRBJ2-1): EPEVTQTPSHQVTQMGQEVILRCVPISNHLYFYWYRQILGQKVEFLVSFYNNEISEKSEIFDDQFSVERPDGSNFTLKIRSTKLEDSAMYFCASPGQGALNEQFFGPGTRLTVL.

The V gene is TRBV19, the J gene TRBJ1-5; TRBD1 aligns across 11 bases. The CDR3 contains 20 residues. The junction had 13 bases not matched to a gene; V was cut back by 3 bases and J by 0 bases. Per the germline V gene, CDR1 is LNHDA and CDR2 is SQIVND (reference sequence). CDR3 bases: TGTGCCAGTAGTATGAAGGACAGGGGGCCTTTTTTCGATAGCAATCAGCCCCAGCATTTT. The encoded protein is CASSMKDRGPFFDSNQPQHF.

V usage is TRBV11-3 and J usage is TRBJ1-5; D remains ambiguous. V was pared by 0 bases and J by 0 bases, with 18 bases between. The CDR3 has 19 residues. Per germline, CDR1 SGHNT and CDR2 YENEEA. CDR3 nucleotide sequence: TGTGCCAGCAGCTTAGATCTTTGGAGGGAGGGCCATAGCAATCAGCCCCAGCATTTT. Its translation: CASSLDLWREGHSNQPQHF. The full variable domain, with the rest looked up from reference TRBV11-3 and TRBJ1-5, is EAGVVQSPRYKIIEKKQPVAFWCNPISGHNTLYWYLQNLGQGPELLIRYENEEAVDDSQLPKDRFSAERLKGVDSTLKIQPAELGDSAVYLCASSLDLWREGHSNQPQHFGDGTRLSIL.

This chain uses TRBV5-4 with TRBJ2-5; D is undetermined. In germline, CDR1 is SGHNT, CDR2 YYREEE (reference sequence). V was cut by 1 base and J by 5 bases, with 12 bases left in between. CDR3 length equals 14 residues. The CDR3 region is CASSLTGLRETQYF. DNA of the CDR3: TGTGCCAGCAGCTTGACGGGCCTCAGGGAGACCCAGTACTTC. Variable domain in full (rest from reference TRBV5-4 and TRBJ2-5): ETGVTQSPTHLIKTRGQQVTLRCSSQSGHNTVSWYQQALGQGPQFIFQYYREEENGRGNFPPRFSGLQFPNYSSELNVNALELDDSALYLCASSLTGLRETQYFGPGTRLLVL.

The V and J genes are TRBV5-5 and TRBJ2-3; weak D call: TRBD1 (6 bases). The CDR3 sequence is 14 residues long. The V and J ends lost 3 bases and 1 base respectively, with 9 bases between them. The V gene's germline CDR1 is SGHKS and CDR2 YYEKEE (reference sequence). In nucleotides, the CDR3 is TGTGCCAGCAGCTCAGGGGACGGCACAGATACGCAGTATTTT. Amino acid sequence: CASSSGDGTDTQYF.

This clone was counted once. The chain is built from TRBV7-9 and TRBJ2-4, with a possible D match to TRBD2 (6 bases). This CDR3 has 19 residues. V was pared by 5 bases and J by 3 bases, with 26 bases between. Germline CDR1 is SEHNR and CDR2 is FQNEAQ (reference sequence). CDR3: CASSPYLEGTVSSKNIQYF. CDR3 coding DNA: TGTGCCAGCAGCCCATATCTTGAGGGGACTGTCTCTAGCAAAAACATTCAGTACTTC.

V usage is TRBV6-6 and J usage is TRBJ1-5; D perhaps matches TRBD1 (5 bases). V was pared by 2 bases and J by 6 bases, with 11 bases between. This CDR3 comprises 14 residues. Germline CDR1 MNHNY, CDR2 SVGAGI (reference sequence). CDR3 nucleotide sequence: TGTGCCAGCAGTTACGCAGAAAGGGGTCAGCCCCAGCATTTT. This sequence encodes CASSYAERGQPQHF.

As regards this clone: The junction departs from germline at one end; a sequencing error may be responsible. J is TRBJ2-5 and V is TRBV4-1; possibly TRBD2 for D (6 bases). CDR3 length: 13 amino acids. Germline lookup yields CDR1 MGHRA and CDR2 YSYEKL. CDR3 sequence: CASSQDWLGTPDF. DNA of the CDR3: TGCGCCAGCAGCCAAGATTGGTTAGGGACTCCTGACTTC.

This clone was detected only once. This chain uses TRBV5-1 with TRBJ1-1, with TRBD1 matching over 8 bases. The junction had 8 bases not matched to a gene; V was cut back by 3 bases and J by 10 bases. The CDR3 is 13 amino acids. The germline gives CDR1 SGHRS, CDR2 YFSETQ. CDR3 protein: CASSSDYGTGAFF. In DNA form, the CDR3 reads TGCGCCAGCAGCTCCGACTACGGGACAGGAGCTTTCTTT. Full variable domain (rest looked up from reference TRBV5-1 and TRBJ1-1): KAGVTQTPRYLIKTRGQQVTLSCSPISGHRSVSWYQQTPGQGLQFLFEYFSETQRNKGNFPGRFSGRQFSNSRSEMNVSTLELGDSALYLCASSSDYGTGAFFGQGTRLTVV.

This clone was detected once. CDR3 in DNA: TGCGCCAGCAGCTTGGTGCTAGCGGGACACACAGATACGCAGTATTTT. This encodes CASSLVLAGHTDTQYF. J is TRBJ2-3 and V is TRBV5-1; 9 bases fit TRBD2. CDR3 size: 16 residues. Looked up from germline, CDR1 is SGHRS and CDR2 is YFSETQ. The ends lost 0 bases at V and 2 bases at J; junction bases unmatched: 4.

The chain has TRBV5-1 and TRBJ1-2; D is uncertain. V was cut by 4 bases and J by 3 bases, with 10 bases left in between. The CDR3 has 13 residues. CDR1 and CDR2 from the germline V gene are SGHRS and YFSETQ. The CDR3, as DNA: TGCGCCAGCAGCGGAAGCGGATACTATGGCTACACCTTC. Translated, it gives CASSGSGYYGYTF.